This is a list of T cell receptor beta chains from one sample in a study of T cells in Graves' hyperthyroidism and ophthalmopathy. TCRdb reanalysed the multiplex PCR reads using MiXCR and keeps one entry per CDR3 protein. The sample lists 340,000 or so distinct CDR3 sequences, 20% to 25% seen once, with roughly 52% in the top ten. Material for sequencing was blood. Every receptor here comes from a woman aged 50 to 60 with Graves' hyperthyroidism. Both conserved end residues are part of each CDR3. The D gene is left open where the match is weak. Clone size is shown for a subset of rows, as once, few, many or a class of expanded clone.

many,TRBV7-9,TRBJ2-1,TRBD2,CASTLREREWNEQFF,TGTGCCAGCACTCTTCGGGAGCGGGAGTGGAATGAGCAGTTCTTC
few,TRBV6-2/TRBV6-3,TRBJ2-1,.,CASNRGFNEQFF,TGTGCCAGCAACCGGGGATTCAATGAGCAGTTCTTC
.,TRBV6-5,TRBJ2-5,TRBD2,CASSYGAGGQETQYF,TGTGCCAGCAGTTACGGAGCGGGGGGGCAAGAGACCCAGTACTTC
many,TRBV5-1,TRBJ2-3,TRBD2,CASSGGASGGLSTDTQYF,TGCGCCAGCAGCGGCGGGGCTAGCGGGGGGCTAAGCACAGATACGCAGTATTTT
many,TRBV18,TRBJ1-3,.,CASSSNILQTGNTIYF,TGTGCCAGCTCATCTAATATCCTTCAGACGGGAAACACCATATATTTT
many,TRBV7-9,TRBJ2-1,TRBD2,CASSEGREINEQFF,TGTGCCAGCTCCGAGGGGCGGGAGATCAATGAGCAGTTCTTC
.,TRBV7-9,TRBJ2-7,TRBD1,CASSYTQGAYEQYF,TGTGCCAGCAGCTACACCCAGGGGGCATACGAGCAGTACTTC
few,TRBV6-1,TRBJ2-7,.,CASWGTYEQYF,TGTGCCAGCTGGGGGACCTACGAGCAGTACTTC
many,TRBV30,TRBJ2-7,TRBD1,CAWSRGLYEQYF,TGTGCCTGGAGCAGGGGGCTTTACGAGCAGTACTTC
many,TRBV5-1,TRBJ1-4,TRBD1,CASSLGQGAFNVDEKLFF,TGCGCCAGCAGCTTGGGACAGGGGGCGTTCAATGTAGATGAAAAACTGTTTTTT
many,TRBV20-1,TRBJ2-3,TRBD2,CSANRLAGIGTDTQYF,TGCAGTGCCAACCGACTAGCGGGGATTGGAACAGATACGCAGTATTTT
many,TRBV27,TRBJ1-2,.,CASSTRLLGDGYTF,TGTGCCAGCAGTACCCGCCTGTTGGGTGATGGCTACACCTTC
many,TRBV6-1,TRBJ2-2,TRBD1,CASSRQGYGELFF,TGTGCCAGCAGTCGACAGGGGTACGGGGAGCTGTTTTTT
few,TRBV10-3,TRBJ1-2,.,CAITPDSYGYTF,TGTGCCATCACACCCGACAGCTATGGCTACACCTTC
many,TRBV20-1,TRBJ1-1,.,CSARDLGRWVGNTEAFF,TGCAGTGCTAGAGATCTGGGTCGTTGGGTTGGGAACACTGAAGCTTTCTTT
.,TRBV7-3,TRBJ1-2,TRBD1,CASSRGTGDGYTF,TGTGCCAGCAGTCGAGGGACAGGGGACGGCTACACCTTC
many,TRBV6-1,TRBJ2-1,TRBD1,CASTPVRTGGNEQFF,TGTGCCAGCACCCCGGTTAGGACAGGGGGCAATGAGCAGTTCTTC
many,TRBV20-1,TRBJ1-3,TRBD1,CSARDSQKDRESGNTIYF,TGCAGTGCTAGAGATTCCCAAAAGGACAGGGAGTCTGGAAACACCATATATTTT
many,TRBV5-1,TRBJ2-7,.,CASSLREQYF,TGCGCCAGCAGCCTCCGCGAGCAGTACTTC
many,TRBV11-3,TRBJ2-1,.,CASSPGGIDSYNEQFF,TGTGCCAGCAGCCCCGGAGGAATAGACTCCTACAATGAGCAGTTCTTC
many,TRBV7-9,TRBJ2-1,TRBD2,CASSLVSGGASNEQFF,TGTGCCAGCAGCTTAGTTAGCGGGGGGGCCTCCAATGAGCAGTTCTTC
.,TRBV6-4,TRBJ2-1,TRBD2,CASSDSTSGGANEQFF,TGTGCCAGCAGTGACTCGACTAGCGGGGGGGCCAATGAGCAGTTCTTC
many,TRBV20-1,TRBJ2-3,TRBD2,CSARAALAATDTQYF,TGCAGTGCTAGAGCGGCTCTAGCGGCCACAGATACGCAGTATTTT
many,TRBV6-5,TRBJ2-7,TRBD2,CASSYRSSGRALHEQYF,TGTGCCAGCAGTTACCGTTCTAGCGGGAGGGCTCTCCACGAGCAGTACTTC
few,TRBV10-3,TRBJ2-3,.,CATDPDSYTDTQYF,TGTGCCACGGACCCGGACTCCTACACAGATACGCAGTATTTT
.,TRBV2,TRBJ2-1,TRBD2,CASSRVRTSGSRTRFF,TGTGCCAGCAGCCGGGTCCGGACTAGCGGGAGCCGTACCAGGTTCTTC
many,TRBV7-2,TRBJ2-1,TRBD2,CASSPQRGGLYNEQFF,TGTGCCAGCAGCCCCCAACGGGGGGGACTTTACAATGAGCAGTTCTTC
.,TRBV9,TRBJ2-1,TRBD2,CASSVYPSGSGYNEQFF,TGTGCCAGCAGCGTATATCCTAGCGGGAGCGGGTACAATGAGCAGTTCTTC
few,TRBV20-1,TRBJ2-4,.,CSEGAGNIQYF,TGCAGTGAGGGGGCGGGGAACATTCAGTACTTC
many,TRBV27,TRBJ1-5,.,CASSTIPVINQPQHF,TGTGCCAGCAGTACCATCCCCGTCATCAATCAGCCCCAGCATTTT
many,TRBV28,TRBJ2-5,.,CASSTGLKNVPQYF,TGTGCCAGCAGTACTGGACTCAAAAATGTCCCCCAGTACTTC
few,TRBV29-1,TRBJ1-5,.,CSVGAGNQPQHF,TGCAGCGTTGGCGCAGGGAATCAGCCCCAGCATTTT
many,TRBV12-3/TRBV12-4,TRBJ2-3,TRBD2,CASSTSGRLDTQYF,TGTGCCAGCAGTACTAGCGGGAGATTGGATACGCAGTATTTT
.,TRBV2,TRBJ1-1,.,CASSEPIVNTGAFF,TGTGCCAGCAGTGAGCCGATAGTGAACACTGGAGCTTTCTTT
many,TRBV5-1,TRBJ1-2,.,CASSLEDVKYGYTF,TGCGCCAGCAGCTTGGAGGACGTAAAATATGGCTACACCTTC
.,TRBV19,TRBJ2-1,.,CASSIPPLGSRSYDEQFF,TGTGCCAGTAGTATACCCCCTTTGGGCAGTCGCTCCTACGATGAGCAGTTCTTC
many,TRBV28,TRBJ1-5,.,CASSLMYRSQPQHF,TGTGCCAGCAGTTTAATGTACAGGTCTCAGCCCCAGCATTTT
few,TRBV7-8,TRBJ1-2,TRBD1,CASSSWPGQGTPHGYTF,TGTGCCAGCAGCTCTTGGCCGGGACAGGGGACTCCTCATGGCTACACCTTC
few,TRBV6-6,TRBJ2-5,.,CASSYSLAPQETQYF,TGTGCCAGCAGTTACTCCCTTGCCCCTCAAGAGACCCAGTACTTC
.,TRBV18,TRBJ1-5,TRBD1,CASSLTGRSNQPQHF,TGTGCCAGCTCACTGACAGGGCGGAGCAATCAGCCCCAGCATTTT
many,TRBV6-1,TRBJ2-1,TRBD2,CASTGLAGEGEQFF,TGTGCCAGCACCGGACTAGCGGGAGAGGGGGAGCAGTTCTTC
many,TRBV11-3,TRBJ2-1,.,CASSLDRWRASYNEQFF,TGTGCCAGCAGCTTAGATCGGTGGCGGGCCTCCTACAATGAGCAGTTCTTC
.,TRBV9,TRBJ1-5,TRBD1,CASSLGTGPRNQPQHF,TGCGCCAGCAGCTTGGGGACAGGGCCCCGCAATCAGCCCCAGCATTTT
many,TRBV7-9,TRBJ2-5,.,CASSLAMRGAGMQETQYF,TGTGCCAGCAGCTTAGCGATGCGGGGCGCAGGGATGCAAGAGACCCAGTACTTC
many,TRBV3-1,TRBJ1-1,.,CASSSAWEVRTEAFF,TGTGCCAGCAGCTCTGCTTGGGAGGTTCGGACTGAAGCTTTCTTT
.,TRBV7-2,TRBJ2-3,.,CASSLRGKGRDTQYF,TGTGCCAGCAGCTTACGGGGGAAAGGTAGAGATACGCAGTATTTT
many,TRBV18,TRBJ2-5,.,CASSQGRTYQETQYF,TGTGCCAGCTCACAGGGACGGACGTACCAAGAGACCCAGTACTTC
many,TRBV2,TRBJ1-2,.,CASSESGTGGYTF,TGTGCCAGCAGTGAATCGGGAACGGGAGGCTACACCTTC
many,TRBV29-1,TRBJ2-7,TRBD2,CSVEIGGGRHEQYF,TGCAGCGTTGAGATTGGTGGCGGGAGACACGAGCAGTACTTC
many,TRBV12-5,TRBJ1-5,TRBD1,CASARGTGNQPQHF,TGTGCTAGTGCCCGAGGGACAGGCAATCAGCCCCAGCATTTT
.,TRBV20-1,TRBJ1-1,.,CSARALRRATNTEAFF,TGCAGTGCTAGGGCCCTTCGGCGGGCCACGAACACTGAAGCCTTCTTT
many,TRBV7-8,TRBJ1-5,.,CASSLNTGNQPQHF,TGTGCCAGCAGCCTGAATACGGGGAATCAGCCCCAGCATTTT
few,TRBV24-1,TRBJ1-2,.,CATSENTGYGYTF,TGTGCCACCAGTGAAAACACAGGCTATGGCTACACCTTC
few,TRBV27,TRBJ2-1,TRBD2,CASSLTSGTSGYNEQFF,TGTGCCAGCAGTTTAACCTCAGGGACTAGCGGTTACAATGAGCAGTTCTTC
.,TRBV5-8,TRBJ1-1,.,CASSAGQSVNTEAFF,TGTGCCAGCAGCGCAGGACAGTCGGTGAACACTGAAGCTTTCTTT